In this sample, the clone carrying this TCR beta chain turned up once. Its antigen is currently unknown. The data were obtained in a study of cytomegalovirus exposure and HLA in healthy donors. The length of the CDR3 is 10 residues. Germline V lookup: CDR1 SQVTM, CDR2 ANQGSEA. Deletions cut 4 bases from V and 8 bases from J, with 8 bases between. The study, taken as a whole, reports: Another analysis was done later, and it associated more than 15,000 TCR beta sequences with HLA alleles at 0.05 false discovery rate. Listed as cytomegalovirus-associated were 164 TCR beta chains.

Amplification used 60 Vbeta primers and 13 Jbeta primers. This table comes from immunoSEQ multiplex PCR, and its TCRdb copy is limited to in-frame clones, with some not included. There are about 150,000 clones in the sample; 70% to 90% occur only once, and about 2.4% lies in the top ten. Sample: PBMCs. V gene TRBV29-1 combines with J gene TRBJ1-2, with D unclear. This clonotype originated in a woman younger than 35 in good health and CMV-seronegative. CDR3 DNA sequence: TGCAGCGTTGGCCCGGGAGGCTACACCTTC. Translating it yields CSVGPGGYTF.